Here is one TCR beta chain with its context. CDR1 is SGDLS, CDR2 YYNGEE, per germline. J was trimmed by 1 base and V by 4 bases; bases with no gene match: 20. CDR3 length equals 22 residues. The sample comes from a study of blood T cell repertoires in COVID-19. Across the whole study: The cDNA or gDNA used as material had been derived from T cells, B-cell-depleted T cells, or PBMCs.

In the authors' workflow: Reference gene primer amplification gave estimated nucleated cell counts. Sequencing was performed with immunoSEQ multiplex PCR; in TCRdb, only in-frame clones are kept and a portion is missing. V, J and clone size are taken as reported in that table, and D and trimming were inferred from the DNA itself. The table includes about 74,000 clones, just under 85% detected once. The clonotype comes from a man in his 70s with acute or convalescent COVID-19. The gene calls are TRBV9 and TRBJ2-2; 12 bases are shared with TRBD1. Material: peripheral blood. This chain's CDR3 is CASSFRDRGPRDRFGNTGELFF. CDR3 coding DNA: TGTGCCAGCAGCTTCCGGGACAGGGGGCCCCGTGATAGGTTTGGGAACACCGGGGAGCTGTTTTTT.